A selection of T cell receptor beta chains follows, all from one sample in a study of cytomegalovirus exposure and HLA in healthy donors. Sequencing used immunoSEQ multiplex PCR; TCRdb keeps in-frame clones, though not all of them. The table has approximately 110,000 clones, about 16% seen once; the top ten hold over 1.5%. Sample: PBMCs. The receptors shown here come from a woman younger than 30 in good health and CMV-seronegative. Each CDR3 is given with its conserved first and last residue. Fields, in order: V gene, J gene, CDR3 protein.

V gene: TRBV4-1
J gene: TRBJ1-5
CDR3 protein: CASSLDANVRGQPQHF

V gene: TRBV15
J gene: TRBJ2-3
CDR3 protein: CATSGYLRQPDTQYF

V gene: TRBV11-1
J gene: TRBJ2-7
CDR3 protein: CASSPGWRGYEQYF

V gene: TRBV6-1
J gene: TRBJ2-2
CDR3 protein: CASSEIVHGGSYTGELFF

V gene: TRBV30
J gene: TRBJ1-5
CDR3 protein: CAWNTGDQPQHF

V gene: TRBV6-6
J gene: TRBJ2-1
CDR3 protein: CASSYEGLGVNEQFF

V gene: TRBV27
J gene: TRBJ2-1
CDR3 protein: CASSFVGAREQFF

V gene: TRBV9
J gene: TRBJ2-7
CDR3 protein: CASSVGEGAYEQYF

V gene: TRBV4-1
J gene: TRBJ2-1
CDR3 protein: CASSQDGWEGRNEQFF

V gene: TRBV19
J gene: TRBJ2-7
CDR3 protein: CASSISFSPYEQYF

V gene: TRBV11-2
J gene: TRBJ2-4
CDR3 protein: CASSPRVSGRSLNIQYF

V gene: TRBV6-6
J gene: TRBJ2-2
CDR3 protein: CASSYSSVPTGELFF

V gene: TRBV19
J gene: TRBJ2-7
CDR3 protein: CASSFQGSHEQYF

V gene: TRBV5-1
J gene: TRBJ2-3
CDR3 protein: CASSFGRSTDTQYF

V gene: TRBV11-2
J gene: TRBJ1-2
CDR3 protein: CASSSPLDRGSGYTF

V gene: TRBV9
J gene: TRBJ2-7
CDR3 protein: CASSVGAAPYEQYF

V gene: TRBV11-2
J gene: TRBJ1-2
CDR3 protein: CASSLSFRQFIGGGYTF

V gene: TRBV5-5
J gene: TRBJ1-2
CDR3 protein: CASSQLAGFLDGYTF

V gene: TRBV18
J gene: TRBJ1-2
CDR3 protein: CASSPQGAYGYTF

V gene: TRBV19
J gene: TRBJ1-5
CDR3 protein: CASSEWANQPQHF

V gene: TRBV11-2
J gene: TRBJ2-1
CDR3 protein: CASSLDAGGYNEQFF

V gene: TRBV6-5
J gene: TRBJ2-1
CDR3 protein: CASSYSGGGARNEQFF

V gene: TRBV11-1
J gene: TRBJ2-1
CDR3 protein: CASSFSYSGGYLNEQFF

V gene: TRBV2
J gene: TRBJ1-2
CDR3 protein: CASMGQGAGYTF

V gene: TRBV4-1
J gene: TRBJ2-7
CDR3 protein: CASSPSPLRVEGSYEQYF

V gene: TRBV11-2
J gene: TRBJ2-2
CDR3 protein: CASSLVRGNTGELFF

V gene: TRBV18
J gene: TRBJ1-2
CDR3 protein: CASSPDRGKNYGYTF

V gene: TRBV28
J gene: TRBJ1-6
CDR3 protein: CASITGVGSPLHF

V gene: TRBV6-5
J gene: TRBJ1-2
CDR3 protein: CASSPQGTNYGYTF

V gene: TRBV18
J gene: TRBJ2-1
CDR3 protein: CASSRILASPDGNEQFF

V gene: TRBV4-1
J gene: TRBJ2-7
CDR3 protein: CASSQTGGASYEQYF

V gene: TRBV9
J gene: TRBJ1-1
CDR3 protein: CASSVVGANTEAFF

V gene: TRBV5-4
J gene: TRBJ2-7
CDR3 protein: CASSTGQHYEQYF

V gene: TRBV5-6
J gene: TRBJ2-7
CDR3 protein: CASSLMGASYEQYF

V gene: TRBV5-1
J gene: TRBJ1-2
CDR3 protein: CASSLGVRYGYTF

V gene: TRBV29-1
J gene: TRBJ1-1
CDR3 protein: CSASRGTEAFF

V gene: TRBV5-1
J gene: TRBJ2-2
CDR3 protein: CASRPDSNTGELFF

V gene: TRBV18
J gene: TRBJ2-7
CDR3 protein: CASSPGQGAYEQYF

V gene: TRBV6-1
J gene: TRBJ2-7
CDR3 protein: CASIGLAGGAHEQYF

V gene: TRBV7-8
J gene: TRBJ1-5
CDR3 protein: CASSVRELGQPQHF

V gene: TRBV6-5
J gene: TRBJ2-7
CDR3 protein: CASTHRTSGRYEQYF

V gene: TRBV4-1
J gene: TRBJ1-3
CDR3 protein: CASSQVPVDRAGNTIYF

V gene: TRBV6-1
J gene: TRBJ2-3
CDR3 protein: CASSQAAGTGGTDTQYF

V gene: TRBV2
J gene: TRBJ2-5
CDR3 protein: CASRYEETQYF

V gene: TRBV28
J gene: TRBJ2-5
CDR3 protein: CASSLVSETQYF

V gene: TRBV5-4
J gene: TRBJ2-2
CDR3 protein: CASSGLAGGDTGELFF

V gene: TRBV2
J gene: TRBJ1-1
CDR3 protein: CASSREVVGGKAFF

V gene: TRBV28
J gene: TRBJ2-2
CDR3 protein: CATEGGNTGELFF

V gene: TRBV5-4
J gene: TRBJ2-1
CDR3 protein: CASSSSKTGAFYNEQFF

V gene: TRBV5-1
J gene: TRBJ2-1
CDR3 protein: CASSLPTSGPTNEQFF

V gene: TRBV30
J gene: TRBJ1-2
CDR3 protein: CAWSADSTNYGYTF

V gene: TRBV7-6
J gene: TRBJ1-1
CDR3 protein: CASSLGAIEGHTEAFF

V gene: TRBV2
J gene: TRBJ1-4
CDR3 protein: CASSEVTREKLFF